One sample yielded the 20 T cell receptor beta chains listed below, sequenced in a study of blood T cell repertoires in COVID-19. Sequencing was performed with immunoSEQ multiplex PCR; in TCRdb, only in-frame clones are kept and a portion is missing. The table records just over 300,000 clones, over 75% of them present only once. Sequenced sample: PBMCs or T cells enriched from blood (not recorded which). The receptors derive from a man aged 25 to 40 who had recovered from COVID-19.

The chain recombines TRBV11-1 with TRBJ2-7; 10 nucleotides line up with TRBD1. With V trimmed by 5 bases and J by 2 bases, 6 bases remained unmatched. Germline V CDR1 and CDR2: SGHAT, FQDESV (reference sequence). This CDR3 is 15 amino acids long. DNA of the CDR3: TGTGCCAGCAGCACCGGGACAGGGGCCACCTACGAGCAGTACTTC. This codes for CASSTGTGATYEQYF.

The chain joins TRBV13 to TRBJ1-1; 8 bases are shared with TRBD1. There are 14 residues in the CDR3. V was clipped by 4 bases and J by 7 bases; unmatched bases: 8. CDR1 is PRHDT, CDR2 FYEKMQ, per germline (reference sequence). For the CDR3, the DNA is TGTGCCAGCAGCTACCGAATGGGGACAGGTGAAGCTTTCTTT. Its translation is CASSYRMGTGEAFF.

The chain joins TRBV3-1 (or the pseudogene TRBV3-2) to TRBJ1-6, with D hard to call. The CDR3 sequence is 14 residues long. Germline assignment: CDR1 LGHDT and CDR2 YNNKEL (reference sequence). Trimming removed 0 bases at V and 10 bases at J, with 10 bases between. This chain's CDR3 is CASSQDVPGSPLHF. The CDR3 DNA follows: TGTGCCAGCAGCCAAGATGTCCCCGGGTCACCCCTCCACTTT.

The chain recombines TRBV3-1 (or the pseudogene TRBV3-2) with TRBJ1-2; D is undetermined. CDR1 is LGHDT, CDR2 YNNKEL, per germline (reference sequence). CDR3 length equals 12 residues. V gave up 4 bases and J gave up 2 bases, with 5 bases separating them. DNA for the CDR3: TGTGCCAGCAGCCTATCGAACTATGGCTACACCTTC. Translated: CASSLSNYGYTF.

CDR3: CASSVGGSGDIQYF. CDR3 nucleotide sequence: TGTGCCAGCAGCGTAGGTGGGAGCGGGGACATTCAGTACTTC. The V and J genes are TRBV9 and TRBJ2-4, with 7 nucleotides matching TRBD2. CDR1 and CDR2 from the germline V gene are SGDLS and YYNGEE. The CDR3 is 14 residues long. J was trimmed by 8 bases and V by 0 bases; bases with no gene match: 5. The whole variable domain, filled in from reference TRBV9 and TRBJ2-4, reads DSGVTQTPKHLITATGQRVTLRCSPRSGDLSVYWYQQSLDQGLQFLIQYYNGEERAKGNILERFSAQQFPDLHSELNLSSLELGDSALYFCASSVGGSGDIQYFGAGTRLSVL.

This chain uses TRBV14 with TRBJ1-4, with 8 bases that match TRBD1. This CDR3 spans 15 amino acids. With V trimmed by 4 bases and J by 3 bases, 4 bases remained unmatched. The germline V gene encodes CDR1 SGHDN and CDR2 FVKESK. The chain's CDR3 is CASSLLQGANEKLFF. In nucleotides, the CDR3 is TGTGCCAGCAGCCTCCTACAGGGGGCTAATGAAAAACTGTTTTTT.

This clone has only one observation. This chain joins TRBV6-5 and TRBJ2-7; D gene ambiguous. The V end was cut by 4 bases, the J end by 6 bases, with 10 bases between. Germline values: CDR1 MNHEY, CDR2 SVGAGI. The length of the CDR3 is 12 residues. DNA for the CDR3: TGTGCCAGCAGTTGCCCGGTATGCGAGCAGTACTTC. Its protein is CASSCPVCEQYF.

The chain recombines TRBV10-3 with TRBJ1-2; TRBD1 agrees at 10 bases. CDR1 is ENHRY, CDR2 SYGVKD, per germline. The CDR3 runs 15 residues. After removal of 4 bases from V and 3 bases from J, the junction contained 5 bases not matched to a gene. Written as DNA, the CDR3 is TGTGCCATCAGTGGAGACAGGGGGCGCGACTATGGCTACACCTTC. Translated, it gives CAISGDRGRDYGYTF.

V usage is TRBV7-3 and J usage is TRBJ1-6, with TRBD1 identical over 7 bases. J was trimmed by 10 bases and V by 5 bases; bases with no gene match: 5. The germline CDR1 and CDR2 sequences are SGHTA and FQGTGA. The CDR3 contains 13 residues. CDR3 DNA sequence: TGTGCCAGCAGCCTCCAGGGGGGCTCACCCCTCCACTTT. It yields the protein CASSLQGGSPLHF.

The chain couples TRBV5-5 to TRBJ1-1, with D perhaps TRBD1 (6 bases). V was pared by 0 bases and J by 3 bases, with 12 bases between. CDR3 size: 15 residues. Germline CDR1 is SGHKS and CDR2 is YYEKEE (reference sequence). The CDR3 nucleotides read TGTGCCAGCAGCTTGGAGGGGGTAGGGGACACTGAAGCTTTCTTT. This sequence encodes CASSLEGVGDTEAFF. Supplemented by reference TRBV5-5 and TRBJ1-1, the full variable domain reads DAGVTQSPTHLIKTRGQQVTLRCSPISGHKSVSWYQQVLGQGPQFIFQYYEKEERGRGNFPDRFSARQFPNYSSELNVNALLLGDSALYLCASSLEGVGDTEAFFGQGTRLTVV.

This clone was seen more than once but under ten times. The V and J genes are TRBV11-2 and TRBJ2-3, with a weak D call TRBD2 (7 bases). Germline CDR1 and CDR2: SGHAT and FQNNGV. V was shortened by 6 bases and J by 0 bases, with 22 bases between the two germline ends. The CDR3 has 18 amino acids. CDR3 amino acids: CASSYKYGGRSSTDTQYF. The CDR3 nucleotides read TGTGCCAGCAGTTATAAATACGGGGGGCGATCTAGCACAGATACGCAGTATTTT.

The chain carries TRBV25-1 and TRBJ2-2; 9 bases map to TRBD1. CDR3 length equals 16 residues. Germline V gene lookup returns CDR1 MGHDK and CDR2 SYGVNS. The V gene end was trimmed by 4 bases and the J gene end by 5 bases; junction bases not matched to a gene: 8. The DNA of the CDR3 is TGTGCCAGCAGTGGATATCCGGGACAGGGAACCGGGGAGCTGTTTTTT. It yields the protein CASSGYPGQGTGELFF.

This clone showed up just a few times. This chain joins TRBV12-3 or TRBV12-4 and TRBJ2-4, with D tentatively TRBD2 (6 bases). V lost 3 bases and J lost 16, with 19 bases in between. The CDR3 runs to 13 residues. The CDR3 reads CASSFGGRVMEYF. DNA for the CDR3: TGTGCCAGCAGTTTTGGAGGGCGGGTTATGGAATACTTC.

This sequence joins TRBV2 and TRBJ1-5; 7 nucleotides agree with TRBD1. The V gene's germline CDR1 is SNHLY and CDR2 FYNNEI. The CDR3 runs 15 residues. V trimming: 5 bases; J trimming: 5 bases; junction bases outside the gene matches: 9. This chain's CDR3 is CASSPPKGGHQPQHF. As DNA, the CDR3 is TGTGCCAGCAGTCCCCCTAAAGGGGGCCATCAGCCCCAGCATTTT.

V gene TRBV4-2 combines with J gene TRBJ2-1, with 10 bases lining up with TRBD1. The CDR3 contains 17 residues. After removal of 4 bases from V and 7 bases from J, the junction contained 13 bases not matched to a gene. The germline gives CDR1 LGHNA, CDR2 YNFKEQ. The CDR3 loop is CASSRDPRTGGSNEQFF. In DNA form, the CDR3 reads TGTGCCAGCAGCCGGGACCCCCGGACAGGGGGTTCTAATGAGCAGTTCTTC.

The chain recombines TRBV7-9 with TRBJ2-5; 7 positions agree with TRBD1. Per the germline V gene, CDR1 is SEHNR and CDR2 is FQNEAQ (reference sequence). V lost 7 bases, J lost 5 bases, and 7 bases stayed unmatched. The CDR3 has 13 amino acids. CDR3 bases: TGTGCCAGCAAAACAGGGGCGGGCGAGACCCAGTACTTC. It codes for CASKTGAGETQYF.

The chain employs TRBV19 and TRBJ1-1; 9 positions agree with TRBD1. J lost 5 bases, V lost 3 bases, and 16 bases had no gene match. The CDR3 loop spans 18 amino acids. CDR1 and CDR2 (germline): LNHDA, SQIVND (reference sequence). The CDR3 bases are TGTGCCAGTAGTATGGGGCTGGGGACAGGGACATCGGGAACTGAAGCTTTCTTT. This encodes CASSMGLGTGTSGTEAFF.

This rearrangement joins TRBV28 to TRBJ1-5, with D tentatively TRBD1 (5 bases). V was clipped by 7 bases and J by 7 bases, with 14 bases between them. Per germline, CDR1 MDHEN and CDR2 SYDVKM. The CDR3 is 13 residues long. CDR3 sequence (DNA): TGTGCCAGCAAGGTTGGGGCCTCCCAGCCCCAGCATTTT. Encoded protein: CASKVGASQPQHF.

The chain employs TRBV2 and TRBJ2-3; no clear D. The CDR3 extends over 12 amino acids. The ends were cut back, 6 bases at V and 8 bases at J, with 12 bases in the middle. In germline, CDR1 is SNHLY, CDR2 FYNNEI. The CDR3 sequence is CASREQRSTQYF. CDR3 bases: TGTGCCAGCAGGGAACAGAGGAGTACGCAGTATTTT.

The chain is built from TRBV4-2 and TRBJ2-1; TRBD1 matches at 9 bases. This CDR3 region has 15 residues. From germline, CDR1 is LGHNA and CDR2 YNFKEQ. The ends lost 2 bases at V and 10 bases at J; junction bases unmatched: 9. CDR3 protein: CASSQHSRQGGEQFF. CDR3 coding DNA: TGTGCCAGCAGCCAACATTCCCGACAGGGGGGGGAGCAGTTCTTC.